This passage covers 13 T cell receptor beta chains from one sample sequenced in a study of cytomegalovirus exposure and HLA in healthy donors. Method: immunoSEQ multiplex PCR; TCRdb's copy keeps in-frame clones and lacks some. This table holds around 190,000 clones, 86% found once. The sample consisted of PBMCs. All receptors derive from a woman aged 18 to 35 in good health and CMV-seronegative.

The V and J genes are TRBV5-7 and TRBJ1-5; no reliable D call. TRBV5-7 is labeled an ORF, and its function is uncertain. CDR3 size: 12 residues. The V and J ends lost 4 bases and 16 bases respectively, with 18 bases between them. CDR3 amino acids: CASSPKLGSTHF. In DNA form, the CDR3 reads TGTGCCAGCAGCCCAAAGCTCGGGTCTACCCATTTT.

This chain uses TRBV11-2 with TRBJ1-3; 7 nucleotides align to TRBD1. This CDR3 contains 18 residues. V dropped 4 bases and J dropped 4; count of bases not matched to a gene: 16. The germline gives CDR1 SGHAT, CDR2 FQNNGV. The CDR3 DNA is TGTGCCAGCAGCTCAAAGACAGGGACTGGGGTTTTGGGAAACACCATATATTTT. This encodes CASSSKTGTGVLGNTIYF.

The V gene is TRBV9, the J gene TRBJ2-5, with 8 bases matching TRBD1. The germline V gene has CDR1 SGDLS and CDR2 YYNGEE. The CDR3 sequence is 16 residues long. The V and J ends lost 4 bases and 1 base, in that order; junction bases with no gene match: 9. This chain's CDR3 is CASSSSSGQAQETQYF. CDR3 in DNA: TGTGCCAGCAGCTCAAGCTCGGGACAGGCCCAAGAGACCCAGTACTTC.

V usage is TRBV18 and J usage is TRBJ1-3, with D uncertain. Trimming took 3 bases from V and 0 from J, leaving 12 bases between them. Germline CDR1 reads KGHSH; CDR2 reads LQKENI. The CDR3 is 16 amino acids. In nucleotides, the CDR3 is TGTGCCAGCTCACCCTCCCAGGTGAGCTCTGGAAACACCATATATTTT. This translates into CASSPSQVSSGNTIYF.

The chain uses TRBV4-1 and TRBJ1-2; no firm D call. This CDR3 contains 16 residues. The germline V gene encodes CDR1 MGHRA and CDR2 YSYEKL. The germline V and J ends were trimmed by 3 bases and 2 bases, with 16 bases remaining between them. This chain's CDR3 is CASSHLRWGDNYGYTF. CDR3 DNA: TGCGCCAGCAGCCACTTAAGGTGGGGAGACAACTATGGCTACACCTTC.

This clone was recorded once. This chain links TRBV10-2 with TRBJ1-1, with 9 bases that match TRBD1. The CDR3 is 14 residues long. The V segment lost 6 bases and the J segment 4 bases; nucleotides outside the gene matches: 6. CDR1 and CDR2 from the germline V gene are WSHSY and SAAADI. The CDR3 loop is CASSYRGLGTEAFF. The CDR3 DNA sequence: TGCGCCAGCAGCTACAGGGGGCTGGGCACTGAAGCTTTCTTT.

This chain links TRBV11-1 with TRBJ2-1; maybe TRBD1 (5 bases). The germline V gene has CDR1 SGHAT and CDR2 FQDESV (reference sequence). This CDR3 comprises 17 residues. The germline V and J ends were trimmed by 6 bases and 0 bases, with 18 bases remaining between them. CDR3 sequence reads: CASSQGRGPRSYNEQFF. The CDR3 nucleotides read TGTGCCAGCAGTCAGGGCCGCGGACCTCGCTCCTACAATGAGCAGTTCTTC.

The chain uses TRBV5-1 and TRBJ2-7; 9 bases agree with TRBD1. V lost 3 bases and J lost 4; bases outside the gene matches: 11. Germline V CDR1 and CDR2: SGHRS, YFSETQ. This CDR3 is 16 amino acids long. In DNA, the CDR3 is TGCGCCAGCAGCTCCGAAGCGACAGGGGGTCTTTACGAGCAGTACTTC. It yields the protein CASSSEATGGLYEQYF.

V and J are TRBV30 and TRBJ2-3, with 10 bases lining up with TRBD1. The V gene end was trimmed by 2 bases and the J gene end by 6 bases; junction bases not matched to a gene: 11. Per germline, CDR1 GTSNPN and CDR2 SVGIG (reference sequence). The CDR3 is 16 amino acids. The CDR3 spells CAWSKGLGQGYDTQYF. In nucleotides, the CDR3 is TGTGCCTGGAGTAAGGGGCTGGGACAGGGGTACGATACGCAGTATTTT.

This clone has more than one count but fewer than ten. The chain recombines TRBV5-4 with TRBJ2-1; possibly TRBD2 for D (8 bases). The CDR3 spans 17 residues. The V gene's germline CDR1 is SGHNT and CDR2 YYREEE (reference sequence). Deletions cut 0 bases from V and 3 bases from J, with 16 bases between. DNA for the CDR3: TGTGCCAGCAGCTTGGCCGGGGGGGGACAGCTCTACAATGAGCAGTTCTTC. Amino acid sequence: CASSLAGGGQLYNEQFF. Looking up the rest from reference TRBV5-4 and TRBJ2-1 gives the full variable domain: ETGVTQSPTHLIKTRGQQVTLRCSSQSGHNTVSWYQQALGQGPQFIFQYYREEENGRGNFPPRFSGLQFPNYSSELNVNALELDDSALYLCASSLAGGGQLYNEQFFGPGTRLTVL.

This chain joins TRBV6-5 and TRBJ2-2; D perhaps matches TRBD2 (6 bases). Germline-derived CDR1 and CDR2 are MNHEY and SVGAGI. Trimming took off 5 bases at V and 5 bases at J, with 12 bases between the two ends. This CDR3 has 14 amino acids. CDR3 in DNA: TGTGCCAGCAGTAACAACGGGAGAACCGGGGAGCTGTTTTTT. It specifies CASSNNGRTGELFF.

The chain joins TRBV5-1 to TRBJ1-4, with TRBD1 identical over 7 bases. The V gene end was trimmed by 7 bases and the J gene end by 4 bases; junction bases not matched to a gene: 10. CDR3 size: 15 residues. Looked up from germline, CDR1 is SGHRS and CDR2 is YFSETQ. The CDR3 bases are TGCGCCAGCCCGATCCCGGGACAGATTAATGAAAAACTGTTTTTT. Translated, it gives CASPIPGQINEKLFF.

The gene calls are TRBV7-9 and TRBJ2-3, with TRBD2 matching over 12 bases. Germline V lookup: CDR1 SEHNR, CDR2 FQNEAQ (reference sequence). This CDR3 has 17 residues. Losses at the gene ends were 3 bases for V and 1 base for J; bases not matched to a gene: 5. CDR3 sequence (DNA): TGTGCCAGCAGCTTTTTTAGGACTAGCGGGGGCACAGATACGCAGTATTTT. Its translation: CASSFFRTSGGTDTQYF.